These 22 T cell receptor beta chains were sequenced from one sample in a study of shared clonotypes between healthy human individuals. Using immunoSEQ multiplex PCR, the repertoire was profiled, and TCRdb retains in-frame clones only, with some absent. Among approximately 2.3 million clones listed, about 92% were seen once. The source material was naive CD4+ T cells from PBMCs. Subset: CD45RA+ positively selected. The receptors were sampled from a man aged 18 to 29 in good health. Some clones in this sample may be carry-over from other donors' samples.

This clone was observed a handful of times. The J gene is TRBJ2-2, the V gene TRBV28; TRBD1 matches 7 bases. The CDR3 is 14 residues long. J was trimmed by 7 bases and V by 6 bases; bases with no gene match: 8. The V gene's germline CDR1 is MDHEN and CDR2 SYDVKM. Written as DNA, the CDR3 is TGTGCCAGCAGACCAACAGGGGAAAACGGGGAGCTGTTTTTT. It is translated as CASRPTGENGELFF.

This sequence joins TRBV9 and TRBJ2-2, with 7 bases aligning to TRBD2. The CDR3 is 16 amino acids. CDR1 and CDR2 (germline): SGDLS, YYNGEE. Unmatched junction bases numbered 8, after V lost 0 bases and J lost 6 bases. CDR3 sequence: CASSVATRAGAGELFF. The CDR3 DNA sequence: TGTGCCAGCAGCGTAGCTACTCGGGCGGGAGCCGGGGAGCTGTTTTTT.

This chain's CDR3 is CASSFGSDNQPQHF. CDR3 DNA sequence: TGTGCCAGCAGCTTTGGTTCAGACAATCAGCCCCAGCATTTT. V is TRBV5-6 and J is TRBJ1-5; D unclear. CDR3 length: 14 amino acids. In germline, CDR1 is SGHDT, CDR2 YYEEEE. Trimming removed 2 bases at V and 3 bases at J, with 9 bases between.

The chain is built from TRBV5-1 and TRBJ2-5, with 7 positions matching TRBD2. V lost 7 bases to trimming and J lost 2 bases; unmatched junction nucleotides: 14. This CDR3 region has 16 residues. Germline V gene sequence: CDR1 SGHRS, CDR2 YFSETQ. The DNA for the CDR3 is TGCGCCAGCTGCCTGCAAGCGCAGGGAGGGCAAGAGACCCAGTACTTC. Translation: CASCLQAQGGQETQYF.

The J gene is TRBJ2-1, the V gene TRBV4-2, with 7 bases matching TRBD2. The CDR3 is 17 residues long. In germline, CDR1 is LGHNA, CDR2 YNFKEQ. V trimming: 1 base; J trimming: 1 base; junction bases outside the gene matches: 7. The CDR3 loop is CASSQGGGRESYNEQFF. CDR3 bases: TGTGCCAGCAGCCAAGGGGGGGGGAGAGAGTCCTACAATGAGCAGTTCTTC.

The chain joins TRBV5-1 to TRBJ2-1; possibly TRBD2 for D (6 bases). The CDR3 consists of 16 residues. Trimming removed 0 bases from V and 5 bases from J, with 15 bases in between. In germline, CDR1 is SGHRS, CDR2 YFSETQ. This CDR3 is CASSLVRGVTDNEQFF. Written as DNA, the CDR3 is TGCGCCAGCAGCTTGGTGCGGGGCGTCACCGACAATGAGCAGTTCTTC.

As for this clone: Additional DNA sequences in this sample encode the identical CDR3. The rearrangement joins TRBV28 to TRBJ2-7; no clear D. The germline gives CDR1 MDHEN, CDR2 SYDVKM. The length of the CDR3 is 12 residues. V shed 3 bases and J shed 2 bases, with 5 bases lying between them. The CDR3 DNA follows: TGTGCCAGCAGTTTGGGGACCTACGAGCAGTACTTC. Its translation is CASSLGTYEQYF.

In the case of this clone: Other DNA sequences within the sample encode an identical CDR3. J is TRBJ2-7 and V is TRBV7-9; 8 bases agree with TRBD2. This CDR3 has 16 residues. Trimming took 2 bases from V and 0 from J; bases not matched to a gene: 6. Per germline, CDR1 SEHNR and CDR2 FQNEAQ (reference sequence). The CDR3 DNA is TGTGCCAGCAGCTTATTCCCCGGGAGGGACTCCTACGAGCAGTACTTC. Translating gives CASSLFPGRDSYEQYF.

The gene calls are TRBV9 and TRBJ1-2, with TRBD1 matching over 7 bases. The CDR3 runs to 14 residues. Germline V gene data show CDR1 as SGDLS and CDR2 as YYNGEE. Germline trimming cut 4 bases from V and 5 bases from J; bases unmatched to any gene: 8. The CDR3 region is CASSLQGVEYGYTF. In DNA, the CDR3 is TGTGCCAGCAGCCTCCAGGGGGTAGAGTATGGCTACACCTTC.

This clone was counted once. This chain's CDR3 is CASRTGGATNEKLFF. Written as DNA, the CDR3 is TGCGCCAGCAGAACAGGGGGGGCAACTAATGAAAAACTGTTTTTT. The V call is TRBV5-1, the J call TRBJ1-4; 8 nucleotides agree with TRBD1. V trimming: 5 bases; J trimming: 0 bases; junction bases outside the gene matches: 3. The germline V gene has CDR1 SGHRS and CDR2 YFSETQ. The CDR3 covers 15 residues.

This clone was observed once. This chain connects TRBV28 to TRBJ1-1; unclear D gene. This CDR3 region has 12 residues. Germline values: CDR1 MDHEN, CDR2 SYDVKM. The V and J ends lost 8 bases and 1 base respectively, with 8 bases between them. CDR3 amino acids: CASGFRNTEAFF. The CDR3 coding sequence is TGTGCCAGCGGCTTCAGGAACACTGAAGCTTTCTTT. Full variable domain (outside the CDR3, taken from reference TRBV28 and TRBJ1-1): DVKVTQSSRYLVKRTGEKVFLECVQDMDHENMFWYRQDPGLGLRLIYFSYDVKMKEKGDIPEGYSVSREKKERFSLILESASTNQTSMYLCASGFRNTEAFFGQGTRLTVV.

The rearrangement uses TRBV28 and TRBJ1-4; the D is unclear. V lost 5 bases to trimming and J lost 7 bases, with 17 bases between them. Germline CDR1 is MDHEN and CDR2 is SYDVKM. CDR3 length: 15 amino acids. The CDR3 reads CASSTRTAGSEKLFF. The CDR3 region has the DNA TGTGCCAGCAGTACACGGACCGCCGGCTCTGAAAAACTGTTTTTT.

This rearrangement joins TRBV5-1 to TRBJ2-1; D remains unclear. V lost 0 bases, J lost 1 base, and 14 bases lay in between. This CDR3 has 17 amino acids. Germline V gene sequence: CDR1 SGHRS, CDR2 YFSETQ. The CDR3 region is CASSLDNRVKSYNEQFF. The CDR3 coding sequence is TGCGCCAGCAGCTTGGACAATAGAGTCAAGTCCTACAATGAGCAGTTCTTC.

The CDR3 nucleotides read TGTGCCAGCTCACCTGACATCAACACCGGGGAGCTGTTTTTT. This sequence encodes CASSPDINTGELFF. The chain recombines TRBV18 with TRBJ2-2; no definite D call. CDR1 is KGHSH and CDR2 is LQKENI in the germline V gene. The CDR3 is 14 amino acids. The V and J ends lost 3 bases and 2 bases respectively, with 7 bases between them.

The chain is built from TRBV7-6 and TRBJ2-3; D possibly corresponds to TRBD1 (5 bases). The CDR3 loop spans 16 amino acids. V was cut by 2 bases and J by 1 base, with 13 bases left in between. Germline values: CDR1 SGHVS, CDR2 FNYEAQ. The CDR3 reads CASSLRQGMGTDTQYF. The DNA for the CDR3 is TGTGCCAGCAGCTTACGGCAGGGCATGGGCACAGATACGCAGTATTTT.

CDR3 DNA: TGCGCCAGCAGACCCGGGACGGCGAACACTGAAGCTTTCTTT. This gives the protein CASRPGTANTEAFF. V and J are TRBV5-1 and TRBJ1-1, with D maybe TRBD1 (5 bases). Looked up from germline, CDR1 is SGHRS and CDR2 is YFSETQ. V was shortened by 5 bases and J by 1 base, with 12 bases between the two germline ends. The CDR3 sequence is 14 residues long.

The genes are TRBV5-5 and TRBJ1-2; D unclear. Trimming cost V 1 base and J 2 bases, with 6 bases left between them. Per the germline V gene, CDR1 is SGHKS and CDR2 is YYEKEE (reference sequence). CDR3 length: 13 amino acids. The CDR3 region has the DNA TGTGCCAGCAGCTTGTACGGGAACTATGGCTACACCTTC. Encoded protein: CASSLYGNYGYTF.

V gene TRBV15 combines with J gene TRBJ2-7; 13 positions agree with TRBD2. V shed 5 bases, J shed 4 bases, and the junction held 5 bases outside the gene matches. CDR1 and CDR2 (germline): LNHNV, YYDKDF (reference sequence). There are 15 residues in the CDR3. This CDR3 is CATSSGLAGVYEQYF. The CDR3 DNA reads TGTGCCACCAGCTCCGGACTAGCGGGAGTGTACGAGCAGTACTTC.

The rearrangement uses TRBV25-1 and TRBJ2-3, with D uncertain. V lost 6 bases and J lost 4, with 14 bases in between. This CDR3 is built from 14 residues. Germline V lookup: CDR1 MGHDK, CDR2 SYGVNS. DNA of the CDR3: TGTGCCAGCAGCAGGACGGCTTTGGCAGATACGCAGTATTTT. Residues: CASSRTALADTQYF.

CDR3 sequence reads: CASSGEGNEQFF. The CDR3, as DNA: TGCGCCAGCAGCGGGGAGGGGAATGAGCAGTTCTTC. This sequence joins TRBV5-1 and TRBJ2-1; 7 bases fit TRBD2. Trimming at V came to 4 bases and at J to 7 bases, leaving 2 bases not matched to a gene. Germline V CDR1 and CDR2: SGHRS, YFSETQ. CDR3 size: 12 residues.

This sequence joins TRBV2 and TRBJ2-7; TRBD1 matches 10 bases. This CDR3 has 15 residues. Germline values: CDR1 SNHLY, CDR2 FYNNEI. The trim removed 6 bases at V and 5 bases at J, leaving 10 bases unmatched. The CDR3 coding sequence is TGTGCCAGCAGCAGCGACAGGGGGCGCAATCACGAGCAGTACTTC. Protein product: CASSSDRGRNHEQYF.

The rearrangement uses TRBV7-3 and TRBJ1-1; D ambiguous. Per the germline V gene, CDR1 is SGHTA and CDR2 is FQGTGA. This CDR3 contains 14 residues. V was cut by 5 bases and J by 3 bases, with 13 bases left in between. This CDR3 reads CASSPGPWDTEAFF. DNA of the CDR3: TGTGCCAGCAGCCCCGGCCCCTGGGACACTGAAGCTTTCTTT.